This entry describes one T cell receptor (beta chain). The antigen is not known. This sample was taken from a study of T cell repertoires in cytomegalovirus infection. Study-wide context: HLA-B-restricted CMV epitopes that are well studied were used alongside recently identified HLA-C-restricted ones. TCR beta signatures that were public indicated CMV infection and matching HLA type. Study-wide results and limits: Summed frequency of public TCR beta families distinguished CMV carriers with the relevant HLA. Dominating the ex vivo response were TCR beta clonotypes that were CMV-specific and HLA-C-restricted.

Each CDR3 protein is one row after TCRdb ran MiXCR on the reads. The sample contains about 700,000 distinct CDR3 sequences, roughly 33% of which appear only once. CDR1 and CDR2 (germline): DFQATT, SNEGSKA (reference sequence). The CDR3 extends over 13 amino acids. With 3 bases clipped from V and 6 bases from J, the junction kept 4 bases outside the gene matches. Sequences were derived from cultured PBMCs, sampled from culture after CMV antigen stimulation. V and J are TRBV20-1 and TRBJ1-5; the match to TRBD1 covers 8 bases. The TCR was taken from a human donor in good health (CMV status not recorded). Some clones in this sample may be carry-over from other donors' samples. The CDR3 region has the DNA TGCAGTGCTAGTACAGGGGGTGGTCAGCCCCAGCATTTT. Translation: CSASTGGGQPQHF.